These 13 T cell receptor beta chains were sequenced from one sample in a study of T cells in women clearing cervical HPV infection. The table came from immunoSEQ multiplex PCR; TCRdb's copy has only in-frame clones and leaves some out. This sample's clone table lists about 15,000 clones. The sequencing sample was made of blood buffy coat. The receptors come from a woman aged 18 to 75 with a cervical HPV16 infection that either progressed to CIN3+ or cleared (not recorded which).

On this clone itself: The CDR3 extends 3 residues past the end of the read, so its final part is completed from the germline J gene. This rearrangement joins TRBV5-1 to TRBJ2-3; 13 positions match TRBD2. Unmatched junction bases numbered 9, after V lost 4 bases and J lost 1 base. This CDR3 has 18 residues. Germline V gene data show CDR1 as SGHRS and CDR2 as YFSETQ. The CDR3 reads CASSVTGLAGTGTDTQYF. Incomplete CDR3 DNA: TGCGCCAGCAGCGTAACGGGACTAGCGGGGACGGGCACAGATACG.

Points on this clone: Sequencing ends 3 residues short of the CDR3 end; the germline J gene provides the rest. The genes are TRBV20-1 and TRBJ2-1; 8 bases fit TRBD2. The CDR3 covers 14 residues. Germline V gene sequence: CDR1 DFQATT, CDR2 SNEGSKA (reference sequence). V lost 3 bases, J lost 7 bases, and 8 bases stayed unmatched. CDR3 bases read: TGCAGTGCTAGTAAGCCGGGGGGGGTTAATGAG. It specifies CSASKPGGVNE. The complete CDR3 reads CSASKPGGVNEQFF.

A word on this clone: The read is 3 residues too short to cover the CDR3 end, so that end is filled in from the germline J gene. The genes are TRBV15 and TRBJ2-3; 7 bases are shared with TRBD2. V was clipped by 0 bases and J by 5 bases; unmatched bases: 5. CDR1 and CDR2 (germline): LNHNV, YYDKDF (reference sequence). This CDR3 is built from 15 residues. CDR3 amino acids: CATSRDLAVRDTQYF. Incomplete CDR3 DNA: TGTGCCACCAGCAGAGATCTAGCGGTCCGAGATACG.

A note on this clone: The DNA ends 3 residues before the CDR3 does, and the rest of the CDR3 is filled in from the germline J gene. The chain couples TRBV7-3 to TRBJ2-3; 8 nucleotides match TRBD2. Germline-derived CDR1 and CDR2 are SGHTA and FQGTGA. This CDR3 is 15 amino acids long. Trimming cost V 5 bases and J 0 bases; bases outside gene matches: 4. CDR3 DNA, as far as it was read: TGTGCCAGCAGCGTACGGGGGGGAAGCACAGATACG. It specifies CASSVRGGSTDT. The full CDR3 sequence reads CASSVRGGSTDTQYF.

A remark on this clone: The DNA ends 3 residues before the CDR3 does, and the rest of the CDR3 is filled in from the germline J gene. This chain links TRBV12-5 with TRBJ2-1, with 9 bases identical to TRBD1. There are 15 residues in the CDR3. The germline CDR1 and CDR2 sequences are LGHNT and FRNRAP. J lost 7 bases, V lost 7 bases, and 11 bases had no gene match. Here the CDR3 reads CASALSRQGGNEQFF. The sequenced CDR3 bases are TGTGCTAGTGCCCTCTCCCGACAGGGGGGAAATGAG.

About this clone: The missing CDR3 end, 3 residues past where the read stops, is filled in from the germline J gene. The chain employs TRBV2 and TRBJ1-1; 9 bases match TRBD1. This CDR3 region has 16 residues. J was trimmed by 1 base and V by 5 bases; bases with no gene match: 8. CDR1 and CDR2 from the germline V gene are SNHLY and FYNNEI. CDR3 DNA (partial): TGTGCCAGCAGTTTACAGGGGGCGCGGACGAACACTGAA. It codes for CASSLQGARTNTE. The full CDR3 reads CASSLQGARTNTEAFF. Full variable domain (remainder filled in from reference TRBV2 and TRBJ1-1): EPEVTQTPSHQVTQMGQEVILRCVPISNHLYFYWYRQILGQKVEFLVSFYNNEISEKSEIFDDQFSVERPDGSNFTLKIRSTKLEDSAMYFCASSLQGARTNTEAFFGQGTRLTVV.

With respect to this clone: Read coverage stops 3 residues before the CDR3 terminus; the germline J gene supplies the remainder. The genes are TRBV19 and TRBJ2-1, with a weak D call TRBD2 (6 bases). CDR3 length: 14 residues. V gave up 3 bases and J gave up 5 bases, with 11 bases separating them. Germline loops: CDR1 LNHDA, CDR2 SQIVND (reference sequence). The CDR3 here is CASSMRDFHNEQFF. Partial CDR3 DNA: TGTGCCAGTAGTATGAGGGACTTTCACAATGAG. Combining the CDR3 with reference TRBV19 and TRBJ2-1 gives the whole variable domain DGGITQSPKYLFRKEGQNVTLSCEQNLNHDAMYWYRQDPGQGLRLIYYSQIVNDFQKGDIAEGYSVSREKKESFPLTVTSAQKNPTAFYLCASSMRDFHNEQFFGPGTRLTVL.

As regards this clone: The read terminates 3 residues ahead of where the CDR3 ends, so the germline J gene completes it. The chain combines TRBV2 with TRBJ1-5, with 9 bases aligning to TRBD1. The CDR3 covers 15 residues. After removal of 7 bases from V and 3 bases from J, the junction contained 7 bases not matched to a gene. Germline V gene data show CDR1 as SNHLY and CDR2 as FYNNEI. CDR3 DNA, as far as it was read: TGTGCCAGCAACACCGGGACAGGGAACAATCAGCCC. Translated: CASNTGTGNNQP. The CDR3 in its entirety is CASNTGTGNNQPQHF.

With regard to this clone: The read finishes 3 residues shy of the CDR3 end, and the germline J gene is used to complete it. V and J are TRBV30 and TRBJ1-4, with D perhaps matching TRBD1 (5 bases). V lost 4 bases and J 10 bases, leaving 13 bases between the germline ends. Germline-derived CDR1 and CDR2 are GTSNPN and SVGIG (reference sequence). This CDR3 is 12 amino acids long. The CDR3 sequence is CAWMQGVGKLFF. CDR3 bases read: TGTGCCTGGATGCAGGGTGTCGGAAAA.

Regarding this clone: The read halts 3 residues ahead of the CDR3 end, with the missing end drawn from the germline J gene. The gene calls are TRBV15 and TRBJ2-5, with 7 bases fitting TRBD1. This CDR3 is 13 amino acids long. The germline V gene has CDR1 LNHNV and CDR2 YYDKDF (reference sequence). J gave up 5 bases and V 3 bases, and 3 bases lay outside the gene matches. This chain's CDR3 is CATSRTGLETQYF. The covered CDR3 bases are TGTGCCACCAGCAGGACAGGGTTGGAGACC.

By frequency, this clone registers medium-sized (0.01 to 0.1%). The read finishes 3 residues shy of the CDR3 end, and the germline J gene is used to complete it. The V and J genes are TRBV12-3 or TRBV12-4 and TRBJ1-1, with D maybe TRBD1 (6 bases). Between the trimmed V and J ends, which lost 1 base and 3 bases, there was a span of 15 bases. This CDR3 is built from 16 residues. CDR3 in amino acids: CASSLGNRVSDTEAFF. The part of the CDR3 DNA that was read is TGTGCCAGCAGTTTAGGGAACAGGGTGTCGGACACTGAA.

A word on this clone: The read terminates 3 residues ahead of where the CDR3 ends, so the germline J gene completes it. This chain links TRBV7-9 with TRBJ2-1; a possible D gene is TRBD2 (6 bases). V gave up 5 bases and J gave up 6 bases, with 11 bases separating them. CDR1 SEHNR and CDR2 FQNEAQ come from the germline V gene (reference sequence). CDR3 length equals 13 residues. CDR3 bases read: TGTGCCAGCAGCGCGGGGTCTAGCAATGAG. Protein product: CASSAGSSNE. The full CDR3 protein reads CASSAGSSNEQFF.

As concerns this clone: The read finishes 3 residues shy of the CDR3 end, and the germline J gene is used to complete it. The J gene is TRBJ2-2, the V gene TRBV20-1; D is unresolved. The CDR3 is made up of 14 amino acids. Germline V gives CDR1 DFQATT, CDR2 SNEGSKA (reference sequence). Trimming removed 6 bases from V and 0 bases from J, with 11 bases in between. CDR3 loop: CSAIARANTGELFF. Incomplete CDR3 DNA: TGCAGTGCCATAGCCCGGGCGAACACCGGGGAG.